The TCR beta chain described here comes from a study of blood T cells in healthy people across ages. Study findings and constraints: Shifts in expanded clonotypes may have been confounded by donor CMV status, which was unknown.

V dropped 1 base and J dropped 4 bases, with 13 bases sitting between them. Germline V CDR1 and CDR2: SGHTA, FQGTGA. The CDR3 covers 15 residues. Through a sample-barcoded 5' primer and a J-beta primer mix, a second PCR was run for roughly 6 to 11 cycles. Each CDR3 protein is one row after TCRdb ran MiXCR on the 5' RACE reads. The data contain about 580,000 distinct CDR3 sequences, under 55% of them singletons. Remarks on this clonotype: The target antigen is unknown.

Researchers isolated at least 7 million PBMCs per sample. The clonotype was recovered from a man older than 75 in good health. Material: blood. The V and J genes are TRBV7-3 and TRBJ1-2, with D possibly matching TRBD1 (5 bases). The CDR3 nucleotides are TGTGCCAGCAGCTTAATTGATAGGGGACGCTATGGCTACACCTTC. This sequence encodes CASSLIDRGRYGYTF.